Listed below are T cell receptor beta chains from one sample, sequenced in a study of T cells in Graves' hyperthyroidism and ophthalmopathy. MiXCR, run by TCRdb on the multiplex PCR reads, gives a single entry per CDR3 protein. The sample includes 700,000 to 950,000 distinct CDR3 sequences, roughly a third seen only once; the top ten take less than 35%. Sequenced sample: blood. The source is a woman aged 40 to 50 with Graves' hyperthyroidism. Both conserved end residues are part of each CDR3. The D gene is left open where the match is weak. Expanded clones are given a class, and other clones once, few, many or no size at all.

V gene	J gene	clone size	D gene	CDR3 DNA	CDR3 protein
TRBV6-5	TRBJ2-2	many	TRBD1	TGTGCCAGCAGTTGGGACAGCAACACCGGGGAGCTGTTTTTT	CASSWDSNTGELFF
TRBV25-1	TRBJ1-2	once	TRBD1	TGTGCCAGCACCCCACCCCGACAGGGCGGCTACACCTTC	CASTPPRQGGYTF
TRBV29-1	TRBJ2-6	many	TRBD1	TGCAGCGTAAGGGACAGGGGGCTGTCCGGGGCCAACGTCCTGACTTTC	CSVRDRGLSGANVLTF
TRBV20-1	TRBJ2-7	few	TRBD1	TGCAGTGCTATTATTGGGACAGTCCCCTACGAGCAGTACTTC	CSAIIGTVPYEQYF
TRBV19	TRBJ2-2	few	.	TGTGCCAGTTTACGTGGAGGCAGGGGGGGACCCGGGGAGCTGTTTTTT	CASLRGGRGGPGELFF
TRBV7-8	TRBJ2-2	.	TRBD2	TGTGCCAGCAGCTTAGCCGGGACTAGCACCGGGGAGCTGTTTTTT	CASSLAGTSTGELFF
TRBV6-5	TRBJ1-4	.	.	TGTGCCAGCAGGAGTGGGAGGGAAGGCGAAAAACTGTTTTTT	CASRSGREGEKLFF
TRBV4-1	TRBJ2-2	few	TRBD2	TGCGCCAGCAGCCAAGGTAGCGGGAGGCCGAACACCGGGGAGCTGTTTTTT	CASSQGSGRPNTGELFF
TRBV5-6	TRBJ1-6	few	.	TGTGCCAGCAGCCGGCCCGGACTCTATAATTCACCCCTCCACTTT	CASSRPGLYNSPLHF
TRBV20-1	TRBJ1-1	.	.	TGCAGTGCCAAAAACAGCGCAGGGGAACATGATCGGACTGAAGCTTTCTTT	CSAKNSAGEHDRTEAFF
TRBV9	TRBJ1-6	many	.	TGTGCCAGCAGCGTAACAGCGGGACCCAATTCACCCCTCCACTTT	CASSVTAGPNSPLHF